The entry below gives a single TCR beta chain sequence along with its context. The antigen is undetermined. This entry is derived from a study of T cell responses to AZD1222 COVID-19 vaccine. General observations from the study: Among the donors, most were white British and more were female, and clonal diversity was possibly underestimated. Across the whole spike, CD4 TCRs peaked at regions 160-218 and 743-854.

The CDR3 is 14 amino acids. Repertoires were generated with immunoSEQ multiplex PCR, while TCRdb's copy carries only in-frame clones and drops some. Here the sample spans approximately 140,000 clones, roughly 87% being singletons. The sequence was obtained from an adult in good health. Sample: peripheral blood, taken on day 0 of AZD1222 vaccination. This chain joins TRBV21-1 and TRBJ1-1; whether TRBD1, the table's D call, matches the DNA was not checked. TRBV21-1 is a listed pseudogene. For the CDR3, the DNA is TGTGCCAGCAGCAAAGGGGCAGGAAACACTGAAGCTTTCTTT. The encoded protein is CASSKGAGNTEAFF.